This T cell receptor (beta chain) was found in a study of T cells expressing NK-cell markers. Study-wide context: Among eight sequenced donors, seven carried HCMV seropositivity while one was seronegative. Findings of the study overall: HCMV specificity of the expanded NKG2C+ T cell clones was not established. Leadership of the CD3+CD56-NKG2C+ fraction also belonged to these clonotypes in several donors.

On this clonotype: Its target is unknown.

With the 5' RACE reads reprocessed, TCRdb shows one record per CDR3 protein and no DNA. The clone table shows 200,000 to 300,000 distinct CDR3 sequences, with the ten largest holding 0.39%. Germline lookup yields CDR1 SQVTM and CDR2 ANQGSEA. The CDR3 spans 17 residues. The genes are TRBV29-1 and TRBJ2-5; TCRdb returns TRBD1, unconfirmable since there is no DNA. The material sequenced was blood T cells: a sorted CD56 or NKG2C T cell subset, CD4+ or CD8+ T cells, or bulk PBMC T cells (not recorded which). The TCR comes from a man between 18 and 29 years old in good health. CDR3 protein: CSVILRKDRSYQETQYF.